The present T cell receptor (beta chain) was sequenced within a study of regulatory T cells in long-lasting Graves disease. The TCR beta library used iRepertoire HTBI primers with Arm-PCR amplification of CDR3. MiXCR was run by TCRdb on the multiplex PCR reads, yielding one entry per CDR3 protein. The sample lists hundreds of thousands of distinct CDR3 sequences, 16% seen once, with 25% to 30% in the top ten. The sample's time point: newly diagnosed GD, antithyroid drugs for less than 3 months. The authors made the TCR library using RNA they extracted from PBMCs. This CDR3 has 14 amino acids. The same sample was also used in a study of T cells in Graves' hyperthyroidism and ophthalmopathy. That source adds: When the TCR CDR3 underwent first-round RT-PCR, the HTBI primer set was used.

The sample in question was peripheral blood mononuclear cells (PBMCs), obtained at new diagnosis, from a patient treated with antithyroid drugs. The source is a middle-aged man with Graves disease. The chain joins TRBV12-3 or TRBV12-4 to TRBJ2-3; 9 positions match TRBD1. Judging by the DNA end, TRBJ2-5 fits better; the J call may be wrong. The DNA for the CDR3 is TGTGCCAGCAGTTCGACAGGGGGGACAGAGACCCAGTACTTC. Translation: CASSSTGGTETQYF.